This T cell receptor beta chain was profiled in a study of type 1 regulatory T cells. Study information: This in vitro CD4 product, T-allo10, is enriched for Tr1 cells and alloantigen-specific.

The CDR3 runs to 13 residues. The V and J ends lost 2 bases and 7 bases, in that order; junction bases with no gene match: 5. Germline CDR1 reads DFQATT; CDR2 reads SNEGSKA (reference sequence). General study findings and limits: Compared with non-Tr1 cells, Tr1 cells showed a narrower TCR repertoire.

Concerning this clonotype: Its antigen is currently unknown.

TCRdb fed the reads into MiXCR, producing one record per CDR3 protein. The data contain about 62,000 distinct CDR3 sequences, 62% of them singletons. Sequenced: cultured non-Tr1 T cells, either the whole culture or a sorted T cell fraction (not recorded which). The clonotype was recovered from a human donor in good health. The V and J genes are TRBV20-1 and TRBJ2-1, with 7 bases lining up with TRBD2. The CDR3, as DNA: TGCAGTGCTAGATCCCCAGCGGGAAATGAGCAGTTCTTC. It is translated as CSARSPAGNEQFF.